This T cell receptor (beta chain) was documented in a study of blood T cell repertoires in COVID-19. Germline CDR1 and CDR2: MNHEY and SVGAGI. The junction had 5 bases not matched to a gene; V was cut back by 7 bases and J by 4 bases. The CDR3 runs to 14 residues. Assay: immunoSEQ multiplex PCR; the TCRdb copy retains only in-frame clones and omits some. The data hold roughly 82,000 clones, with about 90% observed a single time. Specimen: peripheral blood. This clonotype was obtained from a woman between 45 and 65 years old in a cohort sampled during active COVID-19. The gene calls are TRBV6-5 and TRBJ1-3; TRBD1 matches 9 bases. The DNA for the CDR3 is TGTGCCAGCACCGCGGGACAGGGAGGAAACACCATATATTTT. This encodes CASTAGQGGNTIYF.